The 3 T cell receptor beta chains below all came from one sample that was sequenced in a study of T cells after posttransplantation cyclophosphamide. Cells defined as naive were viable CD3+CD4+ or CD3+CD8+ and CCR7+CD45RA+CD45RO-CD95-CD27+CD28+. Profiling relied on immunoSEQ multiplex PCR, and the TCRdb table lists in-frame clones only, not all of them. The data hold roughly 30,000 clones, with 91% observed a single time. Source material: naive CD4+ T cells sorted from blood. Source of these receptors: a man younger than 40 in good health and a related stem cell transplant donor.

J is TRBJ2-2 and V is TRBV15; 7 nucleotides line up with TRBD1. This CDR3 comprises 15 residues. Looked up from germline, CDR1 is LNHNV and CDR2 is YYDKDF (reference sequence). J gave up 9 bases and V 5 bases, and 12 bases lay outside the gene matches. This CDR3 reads CATSEGATVRRELFF. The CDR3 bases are TGTGCCACCAGCGAGGGGGCAACGGTCAGAAGGGAGCTGTTTTTT.

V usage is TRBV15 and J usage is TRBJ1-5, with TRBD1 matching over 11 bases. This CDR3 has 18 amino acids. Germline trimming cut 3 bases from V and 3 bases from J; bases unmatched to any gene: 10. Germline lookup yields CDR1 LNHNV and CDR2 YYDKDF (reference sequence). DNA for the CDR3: TGTGCCACCAGCAGTGGGACAGGGGGATTTGGGGACAATCAGCCCCAGCATTTT. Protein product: CATSSGTGGFGDNQPQHF.

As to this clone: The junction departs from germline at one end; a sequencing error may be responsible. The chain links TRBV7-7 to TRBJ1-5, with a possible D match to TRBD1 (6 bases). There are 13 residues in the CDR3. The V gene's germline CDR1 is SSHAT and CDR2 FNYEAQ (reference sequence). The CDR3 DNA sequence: TGTGCTAGCAGCCTGGACAGAGATCAGCCCCAGCATTTT. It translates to CASSLDRDQPQHF.